This T cell receptor beta chain originates from a study of shared clonotypes between healthy human individuals. Turning to this clone: The antigen remains undetermined.

Study-level results: Non-shared clonotypes displayed generation probabilities falling below those of clonotypes present in all four donors.

Libraries were prepared by immunoSEQ multiplex PCR; TCRdb keeps only in-frame clonotypes and omits some of them. The repertoire holds over 100,000 clones, around 68% seen once, with 24% in the top ten. V gave up 4 bases and J gave up 9 bases; unmatched junction bases: 7. Germline CDR1 MGHRA, CDR2 YSYEKL. This CDR3 is built from 15 residues. The TCR was taken from a woman in her 30s in good health. Material for sequencing was memory CD8+ T cells sorted from blood. Indicated subset: CD45RO+ cells pooled with CCR7-negative TemRA cells. The V call is TRBV4-1, the J call TRBJ2-1; 12 bases are shared with TRBD2. This CDR3 is CASSPGLAGRGEQFF. For the CDR3, the DNA is TGCGCCAGCAGCCCGGGACTAGCGGGCCGGGGTGAGCAGTTCTTC.